The 15 T cell receptor beta chains presented below share a single source sample, sequenced in a study of T cells in localized non-small cell lung cancer. Produced via immunoSEQ multiplex PCR; TCRdb's table is partial and in-frame only. The sample records under 1,400 clones, 20% to 25% being singletons. Sequenced here: normal lung tissue next to the tumor, sampled before any cancer treatment. Receptors originate from a male donor at least 60 years old with stage I lung adenocarcinoma.

This chain joins TRBV2 and TRBJ1-3; D uncertain. V lost 1 base to trimming and J lost 1 base, with 2 bases between them. CDR3 length: 13 residues. CDR1 is SNHLY and CDR2 is FYNNEI in the germline V gene. CDR3 amino acids: CASSEGSGNTIYF. The CDR3 DNA follows: TGTGCCAGCAGTGAAGGGTCTGGAAACACCATATATTTT.

This clone is labeled large (0.1 to 1%). The chain has TRBV9 and TRBJ2-1; 11 bases map to TRBD2. The CDR3 is 14 amino acids. Germline lookup yields CDR1 SGDLS and CDR2 YYNGEE. V was clipped by 3 bases and J by 10 bases; unmatched bases: 6. CDR3 loop: CASSGTSGFREQFF. The CDR3 DNA reads as TGTGCCAGCAGCGGGACTAGCGGGTTCCGGGAGCAGTTCTTC. The full variable domain, in which reference TRBV9 and TRBJ2-1 provide the parts outside the CDR3, is DSGVTQTPKHLITATGQRVTLRCSPRSGDLSVYWYQQSLDQGLQFLIQYYNGEERAKGNILERFSAQQFPDLHSELNLSSLELGDSALYFCASSGTSGFREQFFGPGTRLTVL.

This clone has a handful of counts. For the CDR3, the DNA is TGCGCCAGCAGCCAATCCGTGGGGACAGGGTTCGACTACGAGCAGTACTTC. This sequence encodes CASSQSVGTGFDYEQYF. This rearrangement joins TRBV4-1 to TRBJ2-7; 9 bases are a match to TRBD1. The J segment lost 3 bases and the V segment lost 2 bases, leaving 11 bases of the junction unmatched. The germline V gene encodes CDR1 MGHRA and CDR2 YSYEKL. CDR3 length equals 17 residues.

V gene TRBV15 combines with J gene TRBJ1-2; 7 bases are a match to TRBD1. CDR1 is LNHNV and CDR2 is YYDKDF in the germline V gene (reference sequence). V lost 3 bases, J lost 7 bases, and 11 bases stayed unmatched. There are 15 residues in the CDR3. CDR3 sequence (DNA): TGTGCCACCAGCAGGTCCGCTCACCCAGGGGGTGGCTACACCTTC. Residues: CATSRSAHPGGGYTF.

Judged by abundance, this clone is large. The CDR3 here is CASSLGAGITDTQYF. The CDR3 DNA is TGTGCCAGCAGCTTAGGAGCGGGGATCACAGATACGCAGTATTTT. The J gene is TRBJ2-3, the V gene TRBV11-3; TRBD2 matches 7 bases. The junction had 3 bases not matched to a gene; V was cut back by 1 base and J by 2 bases. Per the germline V gene, CDR1 is SGHNT and CDR2 is YENEEA. The CDR3 sequence is 15 residues long.

This clone is categorized as hyperexpanded. This chain joins TRBV11-3 and TRBJ2-1; 7 bases fit TRBD2. The germline CDR1 and CDR2 sequences are SGHNT and YENEEA. J lost 6 bases, V lost 2 bases, and 7 bases had no gene match. The CDR3 is 15 residues long. The CDR3 nucleotides are TGTGCCAGCAGCTTATCAGCGGGGCCGTTCAATGAGCAGTTCTTC. This gives the protein CASSLSAGPFNEQFF. The entire variable domain, with the rest obtained from reference TRBV11-3 and TRBJ2-1, is as follows: EAGVVQSPRYKIIEKKQPVAFWCNPISGHNTLYWYLQNLGQGPELLIRYENEEAVDDSQLPKDRFSAERLKGVDSTLKIQPAELGDSAVYLCASSLSAGPFNEQFFGPGTRLTVL.

This sequence joins TRBV6-8 and TRBJ1-2; 7 positions match TRBD1. The CDR3 is made up of 13 amino acids. V was pared by 6 bases and J by 3 bases, with 4 bases of the junction left unmatched. Germline loops: CDR1 MNHGY, CDR2 SAAAGT. The CDR3 DNA is TGTGCCAGCAGGCCCGACAGGGACTATGGCTACACCTTC. Translating gives CASRPDRDYGYTF.

This clone was observed a handful of times. Mismatch with germline at one junction end may stem from a read error. This chain joins TRBV5-1 and TRBJ1-5; D gene unclear. The germline V gene encodes CDR1 SGHRS and CDR2 YFSETQ. This CDR3 is 15 amino acids long. The CDR3 sequence: CASRLDGGSNQPQHF. The CDR3 nucleotides read TGCGCCAGCAGATTGGACGGTGGTAGCAATCAGCCCCAGCATTTT.

This chain uses TRBV23-1 with TRBJ1-5; a possible D gene is TRBD1 (6 bases). TRBV23-1 counts as an open reading frame of uncertain function. Trimming left V 9 bases short and J 0 bases short, with 15 bases between. The CDR3 sequence is 15 residues long. CDR3 coding DNA: TGCGCCAGACGAGGGGGGCCAGATAGCAATCAGCCCCAGCATTTT. Translated, it gives CARRGGPDSNQPQHF.

The chain carries TRBV11-3 and TRBJ2-1; 7 nucleotides line up with TRBD2. Germline V gene lookup returns CDR1 SGHNT and CDR2 YENEEA. This CDR3 is built from 15 residues. V was pared by 5 bases and J by 5 bases, with 9 bases of the junction left unmatched. The DNA for the CDR3 is TGTGCCAGCAGCCTTTTAGCGGGCCTAAACAATGAGCAGTTCTTC. This encodes CASSLLAGLNNEQFF.

This clone rates as medium-sized (0.01 to 0.1%). The chain employs TRBV9 and TRBJ2-3, with 14 bases fitting TRBD2. There are 15 residues in the CDR3. The junction had 2 bases not matched to a gene; V was cut back by 0 bases and J by 8 bases. Per germline, CDR1 SGDLS and CDR2 YYNGEE. CDR3 coding DNA: TGTGCCAGCAGCGTAGATGGACTAGCGGGAGGTACGCAGTATTTT. Translated: CASSVDGLAGGTQYF.

This clone turned up a few times. CDR3 residues: CASSFSGPTDTQYF. CDR3 in DNA: TGTGCCAGCAGTTTTAGCGGCCCCACAGATACGCAGTATTTT. V gene TRBV28 combines with J gene TRBJ2-3; tentatively, D is TRBD2 (6 bases). V gave up 3 bases and J gave up 2 bases, with 9 bases separating them. CDR1 MDHEN and CDR2 SYDVKM come from the germline V gene. The CDR3 contains 14 residues.

This clone is medium-sized within its sample. The CDR3 reads CASTRRSTGELFF. CDR3 coding DNA: TGTGCCAGCACTCGCCGTTCCACCGGGGAGCTGTTTTTT. The chain employs TRBV6-8 and TRBJ2-2; D call uncertain. CDR3 length: 13 residues. Trimming shortened V by 7 bases and J by 4 bases, and 10 bases separated the two germline ends. CDR1 and CDR2 from the germline V gene are MNHGY and SAAAGT.

This clone was recorded a few times. The J gene is TRBJ2-7, the V gene TRBV9; D remains ambiguous. This CDR3 contains 14 residues. Per germline, CDR1 SGDLS and CDR2 YYNGEE. Deletions cut 0 bases from V and 0 bases from J, with 7 bases between. The CDR3 reads CASSVGGNSYEQYF. CDR3 nucleotide sequence: TGTGCCAGCAGCGTAGGCGGAAACTCCTACGAGCAGTACTTC.

This clone was counted only a few times. V usage is TRBV11-3 and J usage is TRBJ2-7; D ambiguous. CDR3 length: 14 residues. Germline lookup yields CDR1 SGHNT and CDR2 YENEEA. Deletions cut 3 bases from V and 0 bases from J, with 9 bases between. The CDR3 protein is CASSLVGFSYEQYF. As DNA, the CDR3 is TGTGCCAGCAGCTTGGTGGGTTTCTCCTACGAGCAGTACTTC. The full variable domain, rest sourced from reference TRBV11-3 and TRBJ2-7, is EAGVVQSPRYKIIEKKQPVAFWCNPISGHNTLYWYLQNLGQGPELLIRYENEEAVDDSQLPKDRFSAERLKGVDSTLKIQPAELGDSAVYLCASSLVGFSYEQYFGPGTRLTVT.